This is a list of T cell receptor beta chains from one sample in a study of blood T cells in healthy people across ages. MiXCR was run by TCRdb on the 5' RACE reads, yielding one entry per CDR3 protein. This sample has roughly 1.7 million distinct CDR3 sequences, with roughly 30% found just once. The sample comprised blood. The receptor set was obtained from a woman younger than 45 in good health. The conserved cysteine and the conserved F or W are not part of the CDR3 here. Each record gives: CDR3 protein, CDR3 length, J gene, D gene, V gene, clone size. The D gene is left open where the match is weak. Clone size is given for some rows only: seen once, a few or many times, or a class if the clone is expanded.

CDR3aa: ASSRGLDDEQF
len: 11
j_gene: TRBJ2-1
d_gene: TRBD2
v_gene: TRBV4-1
abundance: many

CDR3aa: ASSVAGGKDTQY
len: 12
j_gene: TRBJ2-3
d_gene: NA
v_gene: TRBV7-3
abundance: NA

CDR3aa: SARVPGGPKDTQY
len: 13
j_gene: TRBJ2-3
d_gene: TRBD2
v_gene: TRBV20-1
abundance: NA

CDR3aa: ASSELAGFTYEQY
len: 13
j_gene: TRBJ2-7
d_gene: NA
v_gene: TRBV25-1
abundance: NA

CDR3aa: ASSFRAPRGPEQY
len: 13
j_gene: TRBJ2-7
d_gene: NA
v_gene: TRBV28
abundance: NA

CDR3aa: ASSFPSPSGKETQY
len: 14
j_gene: NA
d_gene: NA
v_gene: TRBV5-4
abundance: NA

CDR3aa: ASSHRDRPAGEQY
len: 13
j_gene: NA
d_gene: TRBD1
v_gene: TRBV6-5
abundance: NA

CDR3aa: ASIPGTGGWETQY
len: 13
j_gene: TRBJ2-5
d_gene: TRBD1
v_gene: TRBV2
abundance: NA

CDR3aa: ASSFSREDTEAF
len: 12
j_gene: TRBJ1-1
d_gene: NA
v_gene: TRBV5-1
abundance: NA

CDR3aa: ASSFGSGLMNTEAF
len: 14
j_gene: TRBJ1-1
d_gene: NA
v_gene: TRBV7-2
abundance: NA

CDR3aa: ASSVHMGTEYGYT
len: 13
j_gene: TRBJ1-2
d_gene: TRBD1
v_gene: TRBV5-1
abundance: NA

CDR3aa: GVEVEGYEQY
len: 10
j_gene: TRBJ2-7
d_gene: NA
v_gene: TRBV29-1
abundance: once

CDR3aa: ASRAQEKLF
len: 9
j_gene: TRBJ1-4
d_gene: NA
v_gene: TRBV5-1
abundance: NA

CDR3aa: SATGTTLGTEAF
len: 12
j_gene: TRBJ1-1
d_gene: NA
v_gene: TRBV20-1
abundance: NA

CDR3aa: ASSPVGPYREETQY
len: 14
j_gene: TRBJ2-5
d_gene: NA
v_gene: TRBV7-6
abundance: NA

CDR3aa: ASSTPTGGANTGELF
len: 15
j_gene: TRBJ2-2
d_gene: TRBD2
v_gene: TRBV4-1
abundance: NA

CDR3aa: SAVDRGAYNEQF
len: 12
j_gene: TRBJ2-1
d_gene: TRBD1
v_gene: TRBV20-1
abundance: few

CDR3aa: ASSWAQAGGYNEQF
len: 14
j_gene: TRBJ2-1
d_gene: TRBD2
v_gene: TRBV5-6
abundance: NA

CDR3aa: ASSDYGPFGNTEAF
len: 14
j_gene: TRBJ1-1
d_gene: NA
v_gene: TRBV2
abundance: NA

CDR3aa: ASSNSGFDADTQY
len: 13
j_gene: TRBJ2-3
d_gene: TRBD2
v_gene: TRBV5-1
abundance: NA

CDR3aa: ASSLWTADEQY
len: 11
j_gene: NA
d_gene: NA
v_gene: TRBV7-9
abundance: once

CDR3aa: ASSQDLTGKNTGELF
len: 15
j_gene: TRBJ2-2
d_gene: NA
v_gene: TRBV3-1
abundance: few

CDR3aa: ASSQDLQGDVYGYT
len: 14
j_gene: TRBJ1-2
d_gene: NA
v_gene: TRBV4-2
abundance: few

CDR3aa: ASSFEVYGGETQY
len: 13
j_gene: TRBJ2-5
d_gene: NA
v_gene: TRBV12-3/TRBV12-4
abundance: NA

CDR3aa: ASRETGEQY
len: 9
j_gene: NA
d_gene: NA
v_gene: TRBV2
abundance: few

CDR3aa: ASSGLTSGISYNEQF
len: 15
j_gene: TRBJ2-1
d_gene: TRBD2
v_gene: TRBV6-1
abundance: NA